The sequence of this TCR beta chain was determined in a study of cytomegalovirus exposure and HLA in healthy donors. General study results and limits: Altogether, 160 or so TCR beta chains were recorded as cytomegalovirus-associated.

This PCR relied on a set of 60 Vbeta primers and 13 Jbeta primers. Profiled with immunoSEQ multiplex PCR; TCRdb holds only in-frame clones, not every one. The data show 150,000 or so clones, 75% to 90% seen once. This clone came up a few times. Its antigen is still unknown. Germline trimming cut 4 bases from V and 4 bases from J; bases unmatched to any gene: 7. The CDR3 sequence is 15 residues long. Germline lookup yields CDR1 SGHRS and CDR2 YFSETQ. This TCR was recovered from a man between 50 and 59 years old in good health and CMV-seropositive. Source material: PBMCs. The chain uses TRBV5-1 and TRBJ2-2, with 7 bases that match TRBD1. The CDR3: CASSPDRAATGELFF. In DNA, the CDR3 is TGCGCCAGCAGCCCCGACAGGGCGGCCACCGGGGAGCTGTTTTTT.